This T cell receptor beta chain was captured in a study of cytomegalovirus exposure and HLA in healthy donors (dated by TCRdb to about 2017). Regarding the study in general: An earlier analysis of several hundred of the donors reported approximately 280 Gb of sequence data and around 100 million unique TCR beta sequences obtained from about 200 million T cells. An early release that covered some 630 HLA-typed donors contained approximately 300 gigabases of sequencing data and 80 million or so unique TCR sequences. The genetic ancestry cluster associated with self-reported Caucasian donors included around 76% of the approximately 430 genotyped donors. The study aimed to test whether cataloging public T cell receptors could reveal signatures of past pathogen exposure. The T cell repertoires of around 670 subjects were profiled by immunosequencing and related to cytomegalovirus serostatus. A separate validation cohort of approximately 130 different subjects was used in addition to the 666-subject first cohort. The study combined high-throughput TCR immunosequencing, statistical association of individual TCRs with disease status, and machine learning to predict cytomegalovirus infection status. A later analysis re-examined previously published TCR beta repertoires from more than 550 donors and added high-resolution HLA genotyping to investigate patterns of TCR occurrence. The later analysis used no new phenotypic data to find candidate immune exposures, relying instead on TCR beta sequences and their occurrence across donors. In an earlier analysis of 500 to 650 of the donors, high-throughput TCR beta sequencing was used to judge whether each TCR beta V gene segment behaved as functional or pseudogenic. Donor age, sex, ethnicity and CMV serostatus were compiled together with the repertoire data. Genome-wide SNP genotypes for about 60% of the roughly 700 donors were used in a later genetic analysis, which treated that subset as a discovery cohort. Every repertoire in the discovery cohort had been generated on one and the same sequencing platform. Class I and class II HLA loci were covered by the typing at four-digit resolution. The number of typed donors differed by locus: about 629-640 for A, B, C, DRB1 and DQB1; approximately 520 for DQA1; approximately 600 for DPA1; and some 430 for DPB1. A handful of DR-DQ haplotypes were treated as single units for association and clustering because of strong linkage in the cohort. Among some 410 genotyped donors of the cohort, an average of roughly 240,000 unique TCR beta nucleotide sequences were sequenced per donor, around a sixth of them non-productive.

The cohort was made up of 666 healthy bone marrow donors. All cohort members were sampled while nominally healthy, although unrecorded immune exposures were likely present. The donor was CMV seropositive and belonged to the group of around 300 seropositive cohort members. A peripheral blood sample was collected from each donor, and TCR beta sequencing was performed on peripheral blood mononuclear cells. Genomic DNA was extracted from the blood cell samples with the Qiagen DNeasy Blood Extraction Kit. This clone appeared a single time. Its antigen has not been determined. Base qualities are missing; no much larger clone stands one base away. Receptors were amplified or captured by the immunoSEQ multiplex PCR assay. For the multiplex PCR, a mixture combining 60 forward primers for TCR Vbeta segments and 13 reverse primers for TCR Jbeta segments was used. Amplification of the CDR3 region of rearranged TCR beta genes was performed with a multiplex PCR assay on genomic DNA. The Illumina HiSeq System was used to sequence the amplified TCR beta libraries as 87-base-pair reads. In the authors' own workflow: Across the roughly 670 repertoires, a later analysis counted approximately 75 million unique TCR beta chains, roughly 11 million of which were shared by at least two donors. To remove PCR and sequencing errors, raw reads were error-corrected and collapsed into unique sequences using a nearest-neighbor algorithm that merged closely related sequences. CDR3 sequences were aligned to IMGT reference sequences to assign V, D and J gene segments. Each retained sequence needed at least a six-nucleotide match to both a V gene segment and a J gene segment. Rearrangements were classified as productive when the CDR3 lacked stop codons and remained in frame with V and J, and all other rearrangements were classified as non-productive. Following IMGT convention, CDR3 was defined as the stretch from the second conserved V-encoded cysteine to the conserved J-encoded phenylalanine. In an earlier analysis of around 570 of the donors, sequences lacking an unambiguous match to a single V gene segment were excluded. In an earlier analysis of some 590 of the donors, V segments were called functional above 56.7% productive rearrangements and were called segregating when the between-donor standard deviation exceeded 5%. A statistical classification framework was built to diagnose cytomegalovirus status from the catalog of TCR beta chain sequences. A later analysis assigned V and J genes by comparing TCR nucleotide sequences with IMGT/GENE-DB human TR gene sequences. The TCRdist pipeline was used in a later analysis to assign CDR3 sequences and most-parsimonious VDJ recombination scenarios. A later analysis defined each TCR beta chain by its CDR3 amino acid sequence plus V-gene family, and excluded reads lacking a unique V-gene family. As a way to deal with suspected cross-contamination and a sequencing artifact, a later analysis dropped 640 or so nucleotide sequences that were highly shared and had low generation probability. For each public chain, a later analysis derived a clonal expansion index from normalized ranks of inferred template counts within each repertoire. Generation probabilities in a later analysis came from a VDJ recombination model fitted to out-of-frame rearrangements, and those results were checked against IGoR. In a later analysis, hypergeometric tests were used to score TCR-TCR, TCR-HLA and TCR-CMV co-occurrence, with a repertoire-size bias correction applied to TCR pairs. To estimate false discovery rates, a later analysis permuted the HLA or CMV assignments 20 times. A later analysis grouped co-occurring TCRs with DBSCAN, adding TCRdist sequence similarity when clustering within HLA-allele-positive subsets. Repertoires with fewer than 30,000 or more than 120,000 public chains, plus five repertoires with anomalous nucleotide sharing, were excluded from co-occurrence clustering. TCRdb took this table from immuneACCESS and kept in-frame rearrangements with V and J called. Such tables lack part of the clones; where checked against another copy, unresolved V genes explain under half of the gap, and the rest is unexplained. V and J calls and clone size are copied from that table; D and trimming were computed from the DNA. For this sample there are some 170,000 clones; roughly 76% appear just once. The top ten clonotypes cover 4.9% of the sample.

Via the germline V gene, CDR1 is SNHLY and CDR2 FYNNEI. Relative to germline, V is missing 6 bases and J is missing 4 bases, with 9 bases of the junction outside any gene match. The CDR3, from cysteine to phenylalanine, totals 15 residues. Kept here is only the CDR3 DNA, which spans 45 bases and is read in frame from base 1. Here is what the overall study found, with its caveats: In the study, around 150 TCR beta chains were listed as associated with cytomegalovirus. Because HLA typing was unavailable for some donors at each locus, only the typed subset was used in association tests. The sequencing pipeline was judged likely to have produced a cluster of highly shared sequence variants as a technical artifact. The earlier analysis of some 540 of the donors excluded 15 to 20 rarely observed V segments, including chromosome 9 orphons, because counts were too low. Some IMGT-functional V segments, including TRBV6-2 and TRBV6-3, could not be told apart with the 87-base-pair reads, so those segments were excluded. According to a later analysis, parvovirus B19, influenza, CMV and Epstein-Barr virus appeared linked to several top co-occurrence clusters. In both the original and validation cohorts, the classifier was reported to diagnose cytomegalovirus status with high specificity and sensitivity. Strong co-occurrence of HLA alleles, especially DR and DQ, made assigning TCR associations to individual alleles difficult. A further reported finding was that TCR beta sequences accurately predicted the HLA-A and HLA-B alleles for most subjects in the first cohort. In a later analysis, HLA-associated TCR beta chains were found to be more clonally expanded and to have lower generation probabilities than equally common non-associated chains. Across donors, most TCR sequences were observed very rarely, whereas some public TCRs were present in many individuals. An earlier analysis of approximately 530 of the donors showed that most TCR beta V segments appeared in productive rearrangements either about 87% or about 30% of the time, which broadly matched IMGT annotations. Correlated functional status among segregating V segments might reflect linkage disequilibrium, but an unknown experimental factor could not be ruled out. According to a later analysis, most CMV-associated TCR beta chains appeared to be HLA-restricted, and the HLA associations seemed to be driven largely by CMV exposure. In a later analysis, about 16,000 TCR beta sequences were associated with specific HLA alleles at a false discovery rate of 0.05. According to a later genetic analysis, donors in an Asian-associated ancestry cluster had fewer N-insertions in productive TCRs than the roughly 670-donor mean. An association between a missense DCLRE1C variant and V-gene and J-gene trimming of TCR beta chains was found in a later genetic analysis and replicated in an independent cohort. According to the authors, the approach could potentially be generalized to other disease states and immunological phenotypes. A few of the identified cytomegalovirus-associated TCR beta chains were confirmed in vitro to be specific for cytomegalovirus antigens. Only TCR beta chains were sequenced in this cohort, and the absence of alpha or paired-chain data limited detectable features. For the cohort, immune exposure information was limited to CMV serostatus. Sequencing depth was assumed to be roughly uniform across donors in the presence/absence analyses, though that assumption may not hold. A later analysis found that TCR association rates varied across HLA loci, with DRB1 alleles showing the most associated TCRs and HLA-C alleles the fewest.

The TCR was taken from a woman under 30 in good health and CMV-seropositive. Material: PBMCs. The chain links TRBV2 with TRBJ2-5; 9 central bases correspond to TRBD1. The encoded CDR3 is CASSLQGQGGETQYF. The sequenced DNA: TGTGCCAGCAGCTTACAGGGACAGGGTGGAGAGACCCAGTACTTC.